This TCR beta chain was found in a study of shared clonotypes between healthy human individuals. Notes on this clone: The target antigen is unknown.

Among the donors, all were Caucasian adults who lived in Nashville, Tennessee. CD4+ cell separation produced CD45RA+ naive and CD45RA-negative memory subsets. Overall study findings and caveats: Compared with memory subsets, naive subsets generally had larger estimated richness.

In the original analysis: In the immunoSEQ data, sequences were junction-only and lacked quality scores, so filtering differed. Here immunoSEQ multiplex PCR was the method, and the copy in TCRdb shows in-frame clones only, minus some. For V, J and clone size, that table is used; D and trimming come from the DNA. Of about 2.4 million clones detected, roughly nine tenths appear once; the ten largest clones hold around 0.15%. Sequenced: naive CD4+ T cells sorted from blood. The sample's subset: CD45RA+ positively selected. This clonotype was obtained from a man between 18 and 35 years old in good health.

In nucleotides, the CDR3 is TGCGCCAGCAGCCAAGAGTCGGTTTCTGGGGCCAACGTCCTGACTTTC. Translation: CASSQESVSGANVLTF. The chain has TRBV4-1 and TRBJ2-6; D is ambiguous. This CDR3 is built from 16 residues. Germline loops: CDR1 MGHRA, CDR2 YSYEKL. V was pared by 0 bases and J by 1 base, with 7 bases between.